This TCR beta chain comes out of a study of identical twins. Template switching supplied a universal primer site; unique molecular identifiers were carried on the cDNA. TCRdb used MiXCR to reprocess the 5' RACE reads, holding one entry per CDR3 protein. The table shows some 500,000 distinct CDR3 sequences, with more than 9% occurring only once. Overall study results and limits: Findings depended on cross-sectional statistics rather than tracking the same donors.

Germline values: CDR1 LGHNA, CDR2 YSLEER. CDR3 size: 15 residues. Trimming stripped 1 base from V and 4 bases from J, with 11 bases between. This clonotype was counted many times. Its matching antigen is unknown. These sequences were also reported in another study, on yellow fever vaccine responses in identical twins.

Sequenced material: PBMCs. The rearrangement uses TRBV4-3 and TRBJ2-1; D is perhaps TRBD2 (6 bases). The source is a young woman in good health. CDR3 DNA: TGCGCCAGCAGCCAAGGGATAGCGGCGTACAATGAGCAGTTCTTC. Translation gives CASSQGIAAYNEQFF.